These T cell receptor beta chains were read from a single sample in a study of T cell clonotyping in hematopoietic cell transplantation. Only in-frame clones appear in the TCRdb table, and some are missing; sequencing was by immunoSEQ multiplex PCR. This table has some 8,800 clones, approximately 91% appearing once. Sequencing used peripheral blood mononuclear cells, obtained at the time of graft-versus-host disease after allogeneic stem cell transplant. The receptors come from a male patient over 55 who had an allogeneic stem cell transplant from a related donor, so the T cells may come from the graft donor. Some clones in this sample may be carry-over from other donors' samples. The CDR3 runs from the conserved cysteine through the conserved F or W. D genes are given only for firm matches. Part of the rows lack a size; the others show once, few, many or a class for expanded clones.

J: TRBJ2-3; size: -; D: TRBD2; V: TRBV4-1; CDR3: CASSQGKLAGGPGTDTQYF; DNA: TGCGCCAGCAGCCAAGGGAAGCTAGCGGGGGGGCCGGGGACAGATACGCAGTATTTT
J: TRBJ1-3; size: -; D: -; V: TRBV25-1; CDR3: CASSDPGTFGNTIYF; DNA: TGTGCCAGCAGTGACCCTGGGACTTTCGGAAACACCATATATTTT
J: TRBJ2-1; size: -; D: TRBD2; V: TRBV5-1; CDR3: CASSLNGGGVYEQFF; DNA: TGCGCCAGCAGCTTGAATGGCGGGGGGGTCTATGAGCAGTTCTTC
J: TRBJ2-3; size: -; D: -; V: TRBV21-1; CDR3: CASSKSVDTQYF; DNA: TGTGCCAGCAGCAAAAGTGTAGATACGCAGTATTTT
J: TRBJ2-7; size: -; D: -; V: TRBV6-1; CDR3: CASSEPVPYEQYF; DNA: TGTGCCAGCAGTGAACCAGTTCCCTACGAGCAGTACTTC
J: TRBJ1-3; size: -; D: -; V: TRBV19; CDR3: CASSDRRGSSGNTIYF; DNA: TGTGCCAGTAGTGATAGGAGGGGGAGCTCTGGAAACACCATATATTTT
J: TRBJ1-4; size: -; D: TRBD1; V: TRBV7-9; CDR3: CASSKAGGRNEKLFF; DNA: TGTGCCAGCAGCAAAGCAGGGGGCCGGAATGAAAAACTGTTTTTT
J: TRBJ1-6; size: -; D: -; V: TRBV7-3; CDR3: CASSLGNSPLHF; DNA: TGTGCCAGCAGCTTAGGGAATTCACCCCTCCACTTT
J: TRBJ1-5; size: -; D: -; V: TRBV5-8; CDR3: CASSSRPNQPQHF; DNA: TGTGCCAGCAGCTCCCGGCCCAATCAGCCCCAGCATTTT
J: TRBJ2-7; size: -; D: -; V: TRBV29-1; CDR3: CSVSGGASYEQYF; DNA: TGCAGCGTTTCTGGCGGGGCGTCCTACGAGCAGTACTTC
J: TRBJ1-6; size: -; D: -; V: TRBV4-2; CDR3: CASSQQWDDSPLHF; DNA: TGTGCCAGCAGCCAGCAGTGGGACGATTCACCCCTCCACTTT
J: TRBJ1-6; size: -; D: -; V: TRBV13; CDR3: CASSFDRTYNSPLHF; DNA: TGTGCCAGCAGCTTCGACAGGACCTATAATTCACCCCTCCACTTT
J: TRBJ2-7; size: few; D: TRBD2; V: TRBV18; CDR3: CASSALAGASYEQYF; DNA: TGTGCCAGCTCAGCACTAGCGGGGGCCTCCTACGAGCAGTACTTC
J: TRBJ2-1; size: few; D: TRBD2; V: TRBV25-1; CDR3: CASSFAGGTNEQFF; DNA: TGTGCCAGCAGTTTTGCGGGGGGCACCAATGAGCAGTTCTTC
J: TRBJ1-2; size: -; D: TRBD1; V: TRBV15; CDR3: CATSRLEQGRSNYGYTF; DNA: TGTGCCACCAGCAGACTTGAACAGGGGCGGTCTAACTATGGCTACACCTTC
J: TRBJ1-6; size: -; D: TRBD1; V: TRBV27; CDR3: CASRSVLQGAFSPLHF; DNA: TGTGCCAGCAGATCCGTCTTACAGGGGGCGTTTTCACCCCTCCACTTT
J: TRBJ2-1; size: -; D: -; V: TRBV6-5; CDR3: CASSYLRGASKGEQFF; DNA: TGTGCCAGCAGTTACCTCAGGGGAGCGTCTAAGGGTGAGCAGTTCTTC
J: TRBJ2-2; size: -; D: -; V: TRBV18; CDR3: CASSRQAELTGELFF; DNA: TGTGCCAGCTCACGACAGGCGGAATTAACCGGGGAGCTGTTTTTT
J: TRBJ1-3; size: -; D: TRBD1; V: TRBV28; CDR3: CASSLEDRGHTIYF; DNA: TGTGCCAGCAGTTTGGAGGACAGGGGGCACACCATATATTTT
J: TRBJ1-1; size: -; D: TRBD1; V: TRBV29-1; CDR3: CSVARQGVFNEAFF; DNA: TGCAGCGTGGCCAGACAGGGGGTGTTTAATGAAGCTTTCTTT
J: TRBJ1-1; size: -; D: -; V: TRBV11-2; CDR3: CASSPGVGPRTFF; DNA: TGTGCCAGCAGCCCAGGGGTGGGTCCCCGGACTTTCTTT
J: TRBJ1-5; size: -; D: -; V: TRBV7-2; CDR3: CASSTQPNQPQHF; DNA: TGTGCCAGCAGCACTCAACCCAATCAGCCCCAGCATTTT
J: TRBJ2-2; size: -; D: -; V: TRBV28; CDR3: CASSSPFVMGTNTGELFF; DNA: TGTGCCAGCAGTTCCCCCTTTGTGATGGGGACGAACACCGGGGAGCTGTTTTTT
J: TRBJ1-3; size: -; D: -; V: TRBV7-9; CDR3: CASSSLFAQPLSGNTIYF; DNA: TGTGCCAGCAGCTCCCTCTTTGCCCAACCCCTCTCTGGAAACACCATATATTTT
J: TRBJ2-1; size: once; D: TRBD2; V: TRBV7-6; CDR3: CASSHRLAGDEQFF; DNA: TGTGCCAGCAGCCACCGACTAGCCGGGGATGAGCAGTTCTTC
J: TRBJ2-7; size: -; D: -; V: TRBV29-1; CDR3: CSVDVPQGGYEQYF; DNA: TGCAGCGTTGATGTCCCTCAGGGGGGCTACGAGCAGTACTTC
J: TRBJ1-5; size: -; D: -; V: TRBV6-1; CDR3: CASRPGPNADQPQHF; DNA: TGTGCCAGCCGGCCGGGCCCTAACGCTGATCAGCCCCAGCATTTT
J: TRBJ1-1; size: -; D: -; V: TRBV7-9; CDR3: CASSLGGRYTEAFF; DNA: TGTGCCAGCAGCTTAGGGGGGAGGTACACTGAAGCTTTCTTT
J: TRBJ1-1; size: few; D: -; V: TRBV25-1; CDR3: CASSEWGNTEAFF; DNA: TGTGCCAGCAGTGAATGGGGGAACACTGAAGCTTTCTTT
J: TRBJ2-1; size: -; D: -; V: TRBV4-2; CDR3: CASSHLLGTELYNEQFF; DNA: TGTGCCAGCAGCCACCTACTAGGGACGGAACTCTACAATGAGCAGTTCTTC
J: TRBJ1-6; size: -; D: -; V: TRBV9; CDR3: CASSASGVPNLHF; DNA: TGTGCCAGCAGCGCCTCCGGAGTACCGAACCTCCACTTT
J: TRBJ1-1; size: -; D: -; V: TRBV20-1; CDR3: CSAKINTEAFF; DNA: TGCAGTGCTAAGATAAACACTGAAGCTTTCTTT
J: TRBJ2-7; size: -; D: -; V: TRBV6-5; CDR3: CASSYSEEQYF; DNA: TGTGCCAGCAGTTACTCAGAGGAGCAGTACTTC